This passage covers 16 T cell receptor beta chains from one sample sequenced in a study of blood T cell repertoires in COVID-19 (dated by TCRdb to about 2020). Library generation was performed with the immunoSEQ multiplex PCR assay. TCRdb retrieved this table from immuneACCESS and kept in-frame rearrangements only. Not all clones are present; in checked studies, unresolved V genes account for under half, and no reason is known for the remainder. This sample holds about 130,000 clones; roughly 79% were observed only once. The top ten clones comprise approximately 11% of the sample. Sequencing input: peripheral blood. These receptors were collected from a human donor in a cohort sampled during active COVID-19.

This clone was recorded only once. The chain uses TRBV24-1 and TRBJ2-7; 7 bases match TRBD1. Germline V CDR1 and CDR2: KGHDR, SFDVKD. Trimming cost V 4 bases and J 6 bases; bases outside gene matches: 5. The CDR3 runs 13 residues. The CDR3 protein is CATSDPGTVEQYF. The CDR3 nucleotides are TGTGCCACCAGTGACCCCGGGACAGTCGAGCAGTACTTC.

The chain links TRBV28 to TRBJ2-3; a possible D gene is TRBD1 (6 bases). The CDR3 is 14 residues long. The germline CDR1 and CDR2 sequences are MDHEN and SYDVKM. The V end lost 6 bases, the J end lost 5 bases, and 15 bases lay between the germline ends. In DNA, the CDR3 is TGTGCCAGCAGGCAACAGGGTGTTGGAGATACGCAGTATTTT. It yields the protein CASRQQGVGDTQYF.

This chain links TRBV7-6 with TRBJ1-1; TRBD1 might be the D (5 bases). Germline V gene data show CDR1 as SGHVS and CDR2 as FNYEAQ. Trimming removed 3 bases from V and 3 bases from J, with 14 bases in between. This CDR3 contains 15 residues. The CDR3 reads CASSFRPDRYTEAFF. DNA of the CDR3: TGTGCCAGCAGCTTTCGCCCAGACAGATACACTGAAGCTTTCTTT. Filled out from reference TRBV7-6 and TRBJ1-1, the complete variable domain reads GAGVSQSPRYKVTKRGQDVALRCDPISGHVSLYWYRQALGQGPEFLTYFNYEAQQDKSGLPNDRFSAERPEGSISTLTIQRTEQRDSAMYRCASSFRPDRYTEAFFGQGTRLTVV.

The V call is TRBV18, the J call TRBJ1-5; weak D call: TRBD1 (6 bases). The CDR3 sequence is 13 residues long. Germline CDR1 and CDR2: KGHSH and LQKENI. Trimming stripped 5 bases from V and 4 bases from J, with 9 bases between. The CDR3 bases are TGTGCCAGCTCAATAACAGGGAATCAGCCCCAGCATTTT. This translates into CASSITGNQPQHF.

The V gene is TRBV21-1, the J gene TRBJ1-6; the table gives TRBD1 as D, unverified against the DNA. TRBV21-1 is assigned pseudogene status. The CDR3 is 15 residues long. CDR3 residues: CASSERDRGSSPLHF. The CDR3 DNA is TGTGCCAGCAGCGAAAGAGACAGGGGGAGTTCACCCCTCCACTTT.

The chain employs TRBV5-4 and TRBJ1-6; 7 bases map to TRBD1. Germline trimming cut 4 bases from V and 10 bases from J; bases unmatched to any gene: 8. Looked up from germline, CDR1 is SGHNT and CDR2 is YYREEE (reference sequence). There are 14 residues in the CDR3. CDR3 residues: CASSRQGVGSPLHF. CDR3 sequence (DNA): TGTGCCAGCAGCCGACAGGGAGTAGGATCACCCCTCCACTTT.

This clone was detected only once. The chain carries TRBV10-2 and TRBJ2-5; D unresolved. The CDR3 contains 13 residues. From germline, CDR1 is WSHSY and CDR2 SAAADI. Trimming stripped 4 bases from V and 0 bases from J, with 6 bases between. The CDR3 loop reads CASSGQYQETQYF. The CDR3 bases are TGCGCCAGCAGTGGTCAGTACCAAGAGACCCAGTACTTC.

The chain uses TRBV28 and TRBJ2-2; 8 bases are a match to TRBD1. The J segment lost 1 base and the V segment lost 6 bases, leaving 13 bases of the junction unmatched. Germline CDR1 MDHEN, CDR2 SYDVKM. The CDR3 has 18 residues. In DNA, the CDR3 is TGTGCCAGCAGAATACTACGTGAGGACAGGGAGAACACCGGGGAGCTGTTTTTT. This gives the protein CASRILREDRENTGELFF.

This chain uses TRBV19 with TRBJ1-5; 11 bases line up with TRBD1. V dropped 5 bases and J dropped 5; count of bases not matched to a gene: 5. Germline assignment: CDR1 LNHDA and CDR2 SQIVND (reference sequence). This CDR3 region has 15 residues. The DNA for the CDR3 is TGTGCCAGTAGTCCCGGGACAGGGGGGGATCAGCCCCAGCATTTT. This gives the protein CASSPGTGGDQPQHF.

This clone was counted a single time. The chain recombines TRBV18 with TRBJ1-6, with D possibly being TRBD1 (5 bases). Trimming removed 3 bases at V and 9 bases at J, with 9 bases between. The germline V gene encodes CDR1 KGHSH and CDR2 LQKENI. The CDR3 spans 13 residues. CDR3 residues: CASSPGGSSPLHF. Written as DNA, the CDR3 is TGTGCCAGCTCACCCGGGGGGAGTTCACCCCTCCACTTT.

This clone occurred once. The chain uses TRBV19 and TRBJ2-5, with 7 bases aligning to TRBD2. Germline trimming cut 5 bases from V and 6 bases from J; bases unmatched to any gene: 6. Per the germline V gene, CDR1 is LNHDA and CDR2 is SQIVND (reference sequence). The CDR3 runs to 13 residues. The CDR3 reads CASSGLDAQTQYF. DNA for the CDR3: TGTGCCAGTAGTGGACTAGATGCACAGACCCAGTACTTC.

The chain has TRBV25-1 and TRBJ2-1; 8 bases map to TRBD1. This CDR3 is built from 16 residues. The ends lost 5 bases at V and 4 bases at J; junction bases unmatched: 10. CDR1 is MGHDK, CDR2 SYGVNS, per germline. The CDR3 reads CASSSPDRDLYNEQFF. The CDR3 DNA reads TGTGCCAGCAGTTCCCCGGACAGGGACCTATACAATGAGCAGTTCTTC.

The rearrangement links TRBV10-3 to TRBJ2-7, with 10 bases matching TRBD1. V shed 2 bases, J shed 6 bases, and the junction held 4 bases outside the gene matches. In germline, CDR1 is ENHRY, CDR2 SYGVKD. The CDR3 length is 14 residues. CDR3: CAISEPGQGREQYF. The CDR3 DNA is TGTGCCATCAGTGAGCCGGGACAGGGGCGCGAGCAGTACTTC.

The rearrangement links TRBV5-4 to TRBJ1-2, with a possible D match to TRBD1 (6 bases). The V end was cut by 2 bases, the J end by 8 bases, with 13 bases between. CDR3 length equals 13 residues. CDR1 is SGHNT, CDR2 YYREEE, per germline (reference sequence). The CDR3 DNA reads TGTGCCAGCAGCTTAACAGGGTATGAAGGCTACACCTTC. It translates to CASSLTGYEGYTF. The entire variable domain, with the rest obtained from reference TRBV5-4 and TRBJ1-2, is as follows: ETGVTQSPTHLIKTRGQQVTLRCSSQSGHNTVSWYQQALGQGPQFIFQYYREEENGRGNFPPRFSGLQFPNYSSELNVNALELDDSALYLCASSLTGYEGYTFGSGTRLTVV.

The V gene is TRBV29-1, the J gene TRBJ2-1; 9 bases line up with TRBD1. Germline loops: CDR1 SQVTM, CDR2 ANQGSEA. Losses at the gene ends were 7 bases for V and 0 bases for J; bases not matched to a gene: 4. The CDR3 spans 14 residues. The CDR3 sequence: CSGGDRASYNEQFF. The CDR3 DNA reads TGCAGCGGCGGGGACAGGGCCTCCTACAATGAGCAGTTCTTC.

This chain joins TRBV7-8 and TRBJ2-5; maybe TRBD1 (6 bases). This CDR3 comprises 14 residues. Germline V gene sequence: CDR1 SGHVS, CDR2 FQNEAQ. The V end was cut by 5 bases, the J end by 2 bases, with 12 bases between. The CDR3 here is CASSLWGLQETQYF. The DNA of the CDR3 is TGTGCCAGCAGCCTGTGGGGGCTTCAAGAGACCCAGTACTTC.